Following are 16 T cell receptor beta chains from one sample sequenced in a study of T cell changes during pregnancy in multiple sclerosis (dated by TCRdb to about 2019). Library method: the immunoSEQ multiplex PCR assay. TCRdb re-hosts the immuneACCESS table, in-frame sequences only. Its copies lack some clones; in the studies checked, an unresolved V gene accounts for under half of them, and the cause for the rest is not known. The sample yields 35,000 to 45,000 clones; nearly 90% were counted once. The ten largest clones add up to approximately 0.92% of the sample. Sequencing used CD4+ T cells from peripheral blood mononuclear cells, obtained after pregnancy. The receptors come from a female donor with multiple sclerosis, enrolled in a pregnancy study.

The chain has TRBV10-3 and TRBJ2-1; the match to TRBD2 covers 10 bases. The CDR3 extends over 18 amino acids. J lost 0 bases, V lost 3 bases, and 8 bases had no gene match. CDR1 is ENHRY, CDR2 SYGVKD, per germline. CDR3 nucleotides: TGTGCCATCAGTGACCTAGCGGGAGACCGGAGCTCCTACAATGAGCAGTTCTTC. It yields the protein CAISDLAGDRSSYNEQFF.

The chain links TRBV27 to TRBJ2-1; 8 nucleotides line up with TRBD1. In germline, CDR1 is MNHEY, CDR2 SMNVEV (reference sequence). V lost 1 base and J lost 12; bases outside the gene matches: 2. This CDR3 is 12 amino acids long. The CDR3 DNA sequence: TGTGCCAGCAGTTTATACGGGACAGGGCAGTTCTTC. Translation: CASSLYGTGQFF.

This clone was observed once. This chain connects TRBV19 to TRBJ2-7; D gene unclear. Trimming removed 5 bases at V and 0 bases at J, with 8 bases between. This CDR3 comprises 13 residues. Per the germline V gene, CDR1 is LNHDA and CDR2 is SQIVND (reference sequence). This CDR3 is CASSRDTSYEQYF. DNA for the CDR3: TGTGCCAGTAGTCGAGACACCTCCTACGAGCAGTACTTC.

The CDR3: CASRLRQGTNTEAFF. CDR3 in DNA: TGTGCCAGCAGGCTTCGACAGGGTACGAACACTGAAGCTTTCTTT. The chain recombines TRBV5-4 with TRBJ1-1; TRBD1 agrees at 7 bases. CDR1 and CDR2 from the germline V gene are SGHNT and YYREEE (reference sequence). The CDR3 runs 15 residues. The V and J ends lost 5 bases and 1 base, in that order; junction bases with no gene match: 8.

The V gene is TRBV9, the J gene TRBJ2-7; 7 bases map to TRBD1. This CDR3 comprises 16 residues. Germline loops: CDR1 SGDLS, CDR2 YYNGEE. V was clipped by 3 bases and J by 7 bases; unmatched bases: 16. The DNA of the CDR3 is TGTGCCAGCAGCGCCCAGGGGGTAGGGTTCACGGGGGAGCAGTACTTC. Translation: CASSAQGVGFTGEQYF.

There are a few counts of this clone. V gene TRBV5-1 combines with J gene TRBJ1-6, with unresolved D. CDR1 is SGHRS, CDR2 YFSETQ, per germline. This CDR3 is built from 15 residues. Trimming left V 2 bases short and J 7 bases short, with 13 bases between. In nucleotides, the CDR3 is TGCGCCAGCAGCTTCGAGGGCAGCCGAAATTCACCCCTCCACTTT. This gives the protein CASSFEGSRNSPLHF.

The genes are TRBV5-1 and TRBJ1-2, with D perhaps TRBD1 (5 bases). The CDR3 runs to 17 residues. From germline, CDR1 is SGHRS and CDR2 YFSETQ. Trimming took off 4 bases at V and 1 base at J, with 20 bases between the two ends. The DNA for the CDR3 is TGCGCCAGCAGCCCAGATCCGGGACTGACGATTAACTATGGCTACACCTTC. Amino acids: CASSPDPGLTINYGYTF.

This clone came up once. The rearrangement uses TRBV6-4 and TRBJ1-2, with D perhaps matching TRBD1 (5 bases). The germline CDR1 and CDR2 sequences are MRHNA and SNTAGT. There are 13 residues in the CDR3. The V gene lost 6 bases and the J gene lost 1 base, with 9 bases spanning the gap. The CDR3 coding sequence is TGTGCCAGCAGGGAAGACAGTAACTATGGCTACACCTTC. Its translation is CASREDSNYGYTF.

The chain links TRBV27 to TRBJ1-5; the D gene is possibly TRBD1 (5 bases). Trimming shortened V by 5 bases and J by 3 bases, and 14 bases separated the two germline ends. The V gene's germline CDR1 is MNHEY and CDR2 SMNVEV (reference sequence). This CDR3 spans 15 amino acids. CDR3 nucleotides: TGTGCCAGCAGTCCCCCTGGGGGGTTCAATCAGCCCCAGCATTTT. As protein: CASSPPGGFNQPQHF.

The rearrangement joins TRBV4-1 to TRBJ1-1; D remains ambiguous. The CDR3 covers 12 residues. Looked up from germline, CDR1 is MGHRA and CDR2 is YSYEKL. V was shortened by 2 bases and J by 8 bases, with 9 bases between the two germline ends. CDR3 sequence (DNA): TGCGCCAGCAGCCAAAATGCAGGCGAAGCTTTCTTT. Its translation: CASSQNAGEAFF.

This clone was recorded only once. CDR3 region: CASSLINQPQHF. CDR3 bases: TGTGCCAGCAGTTTAATAAATCAGCCCCAGCATTTT. The V gene is TRBV28, the J gene TRBJ1-5; D is unclear. This CDR3 has 12 residues. V shed 2 bases and J shed 4 bases, with 3 bases lying between them. The V gene's germline CDR1 is MDHEN and CDR2 SYDVKM.

CDR3 bases: TGTGCCAGTAGTACCCAACCGCGGGGGGCGCAGTACTTC. As protein: CASSTQPRGAQYF. The rearrangement links TRBV19 to TRBJ2-7; 8 bases are a match to TRBD2. The V gene's germline CDR1 is LNHDA and CDR2 SQIVND (reference sequence). V dropped 4 bases and J dropped 9; count of bases not matched to a gene: 8. This CDR3 is built from 13 residues.

This sequence joins TRBV19 and TRBJ2-3; 10 bases map to TRBD1. Germline V CDR1 and CDR2: LNHDA, SQIVND (reference sequence). The CDR3 consists of 15 residues. Trimming took 7 bases from V and 5 from J; bases not matched to a gene: 9. CDR3 residues: CASNRGQGYGDTQYF. CDR3 sequence (DNA): TGTGCCAGTAACCGGGGACAGGGGTATGGAGATACGCAGTATTTT.

The chain uses TRBV6-6 and TRBJ1-2; a possible D gene is TRBD1 (6 bases). Deletions cut 6 bases from V and 4 bases from J, with 12 bases between. Germline loops: CDR1 MNHNY, CDR2 SVGAGI (reference sequence). The CDR3 has 13 residues. Written as DNA, the CDR3 is TGTGCCAGCAGACTACAGGGTGTCTATGGCTACACCTTC. Protein sequence: CASRLQGVYGYTF.

This CDR3 is CASSLWGTGATSYEQYF. In DNA form, the CDR3 reads TGTGCCAGCAGTTTATGGGGGACAGGGGCAACCTCCTACGAGCAGTACTTC. The rearrangement links TRBV28 to TRBJ2-7, with 10 bases fitting TRBD1. The germline CDR1 and CDR2 sequences are MDHEN and SYDVKM. The V and J ends lost 0 bases and 0 bases, in that order; junction bases with no gene match: 5. The CDR3 runs 17 residues.

V is TRBV7-3 and J is TRBJ2-5; 9 bases map to TRBD2. The CDR3 sequence is 14 residues long. Germline V gene data show CDR1 as SGHTA and CDR2 as FQGTGA. V lost 5 bases and J lost 5; bases outside the gene matches: 6. The CDR3 nucleotides are TGTGCCAGCAGCCGGGATGGACTAGCGGAGACCCAGTACTTC. Residues: CASSRDGLAETQYF.